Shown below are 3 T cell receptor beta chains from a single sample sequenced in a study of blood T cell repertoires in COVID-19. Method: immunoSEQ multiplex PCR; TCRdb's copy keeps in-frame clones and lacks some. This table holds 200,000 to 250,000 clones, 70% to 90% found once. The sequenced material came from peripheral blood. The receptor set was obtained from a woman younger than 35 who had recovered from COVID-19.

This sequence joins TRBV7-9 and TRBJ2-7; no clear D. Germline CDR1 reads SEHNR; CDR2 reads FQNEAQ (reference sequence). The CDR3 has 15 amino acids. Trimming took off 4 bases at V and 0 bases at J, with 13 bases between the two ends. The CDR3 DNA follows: TGTGCCAGCAGCTCAAATCCAGCGAGCTCCTACGAGCAGTACTTC. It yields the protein CASSSNPASSYEQYF.

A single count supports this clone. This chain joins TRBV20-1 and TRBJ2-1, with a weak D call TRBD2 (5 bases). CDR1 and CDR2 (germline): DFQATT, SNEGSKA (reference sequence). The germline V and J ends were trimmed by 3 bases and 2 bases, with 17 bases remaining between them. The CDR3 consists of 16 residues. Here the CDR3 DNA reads TGCAGTGCTAGTTTTGGTTGGGGAGCCCCCTACAATGAGCAGTTCTTC. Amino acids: CSASFGWGAPYNEQFF.

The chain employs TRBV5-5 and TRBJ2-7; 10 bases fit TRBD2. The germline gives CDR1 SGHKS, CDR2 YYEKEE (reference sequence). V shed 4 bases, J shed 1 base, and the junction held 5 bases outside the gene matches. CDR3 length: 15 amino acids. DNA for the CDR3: TGTGCCAGCAGCCTGACTAGCGGGCAGTCCTACGAGCAGTACTTC. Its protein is CASSLTSGQSYEQYF.